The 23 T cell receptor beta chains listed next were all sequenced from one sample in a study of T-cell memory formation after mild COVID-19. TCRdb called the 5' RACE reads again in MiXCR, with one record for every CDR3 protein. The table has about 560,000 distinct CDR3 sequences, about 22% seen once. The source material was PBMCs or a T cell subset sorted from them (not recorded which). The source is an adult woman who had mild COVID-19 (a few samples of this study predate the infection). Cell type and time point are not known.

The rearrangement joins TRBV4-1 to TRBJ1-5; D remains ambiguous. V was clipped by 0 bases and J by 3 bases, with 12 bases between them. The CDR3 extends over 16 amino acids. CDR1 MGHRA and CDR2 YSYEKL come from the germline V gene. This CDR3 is CASSQEVGRNNQPQHF. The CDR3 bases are TGCGCCAGCAGCCAAGAGGTGGGCCGAAACAATCAGCCCCAGCATTTT.

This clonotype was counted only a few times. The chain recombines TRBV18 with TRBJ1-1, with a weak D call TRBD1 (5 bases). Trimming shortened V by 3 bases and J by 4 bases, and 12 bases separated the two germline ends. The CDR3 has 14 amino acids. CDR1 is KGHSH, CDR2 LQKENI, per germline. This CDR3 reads CASSPVKGITEAFF. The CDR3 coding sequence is TGTGCCAGCTCACCGGTCAAGGGGATCACTGAAGCTTTCTTT. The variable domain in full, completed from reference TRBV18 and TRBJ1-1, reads NAGVMQNPRHLVRRRGQEARLRCSPMKGHSHVYWYRQLPEEGLKFMVYLQKENIIDESGMPKERFSAEFPKEGPSILRIQQVVRGDSAAYFCASSPVKGITEAFFGQGTRLTVV.

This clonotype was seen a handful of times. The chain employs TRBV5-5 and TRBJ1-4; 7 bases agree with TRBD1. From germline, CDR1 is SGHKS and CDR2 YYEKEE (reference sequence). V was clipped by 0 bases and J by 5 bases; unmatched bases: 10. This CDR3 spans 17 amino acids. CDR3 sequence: CASSLAARQGINEKLFF. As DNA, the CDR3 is TGTGCCAGCAGCTTGGCCGCTCGACAGGGAATAAATGAAAAACTGTTTTTT.

As DNA, the CDR3 is TGTGCCAGCAGCGAGGGGGGCCTTAGCGGGAGAGGTGATACGCAGTATTTT. Amino acid sequence: CASSEGGLSGRGDTQYF. This sequence joins TRBV7-9 and TRBJ2-3, with 9 positions matching TRBD2. J lost 6 bases, V lost 5 bases, and 15 bases had no gene match. CDR3 length: 17 amino acids. The germline CDR1 and CDR2 sequences are SEHNR and FQNEAQ (reference sequence).

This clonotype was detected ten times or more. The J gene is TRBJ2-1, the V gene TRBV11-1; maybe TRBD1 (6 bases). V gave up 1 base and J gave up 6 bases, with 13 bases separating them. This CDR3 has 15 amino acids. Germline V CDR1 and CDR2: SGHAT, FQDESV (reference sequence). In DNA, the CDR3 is TGTGCCAGCAGCTTAGGAGTACAGGGCCGCAATGAGCAGTTCTTC. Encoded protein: CASSLGVQGRNEQFF.

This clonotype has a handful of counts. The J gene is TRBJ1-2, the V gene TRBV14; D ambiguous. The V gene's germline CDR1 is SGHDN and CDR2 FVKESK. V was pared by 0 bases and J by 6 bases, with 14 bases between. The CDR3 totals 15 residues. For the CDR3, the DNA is TGTGCCAGCAGCCAAGAATGGTCGGGTTCGGATGGCTACACCTTC. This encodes CASSQEWSGSDGYTF.

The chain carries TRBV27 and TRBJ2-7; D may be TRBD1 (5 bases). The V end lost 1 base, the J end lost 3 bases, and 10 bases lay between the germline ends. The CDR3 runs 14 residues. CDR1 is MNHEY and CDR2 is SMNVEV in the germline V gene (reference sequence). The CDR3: CASSLFRQNYEQYF. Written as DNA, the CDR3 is TGTGCCAGCAGTTTATTCAGACAGAACTACGAGCAGTACTTC.

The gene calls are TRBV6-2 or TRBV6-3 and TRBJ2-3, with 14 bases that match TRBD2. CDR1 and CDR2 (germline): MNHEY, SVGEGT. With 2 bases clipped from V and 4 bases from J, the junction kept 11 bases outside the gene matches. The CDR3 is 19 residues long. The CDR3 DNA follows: TGTGCCAGCAGTTACGAGCACCCGGGACTAGCGGGAGTGTCAGATACGCAGTATTTT. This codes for CASSYEHPGLAGVSDTQYF.

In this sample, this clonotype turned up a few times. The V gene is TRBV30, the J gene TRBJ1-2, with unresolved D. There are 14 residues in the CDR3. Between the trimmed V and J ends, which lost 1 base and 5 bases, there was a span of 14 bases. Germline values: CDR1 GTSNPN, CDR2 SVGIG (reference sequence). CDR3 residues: CAWSAERFRYGYTF. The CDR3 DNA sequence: TGTGCCTGGAGTGCTGAGAGGTTTCGTTATGGCTACACCTTC.

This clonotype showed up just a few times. This chain's CDR3 is CASSLSARGRSTEAFF. The CDR3, as DNA: TGCGCCAGCAGCTTGTCAGCCAGGGGGCGGAGCACTGAAGCTTTCTTT. This chain links TRBV5-1 with TRBJ1-1, with 8 bases fitting TRBD1. The trim removed 1 base at V and 4 bases at J, leaving 9 bases unmatched. The germline gives CDR1 SGHRS, CDR2 YFSETQ. This CDR3 spans 16 amino acids.

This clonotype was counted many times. The CDR3 loop reads CASTPTRLAGRETQYF. DNA for the CDR3: TGTGCCAGCACCCCCACCCGACTAGCGGGGAGGGAGACCCAGTACTTC. The chain has TRBV7-8 and TRBJ2-5; 11 positions match TRBD2. Germline V gene data show CDR1 as SGHVS and CDR2 as FQNEAQ. Trimming at V came to 7 bases and at J to 5 bases, leaving 12 bases not matched to a gene. CDR3 length: 16 amino acids.

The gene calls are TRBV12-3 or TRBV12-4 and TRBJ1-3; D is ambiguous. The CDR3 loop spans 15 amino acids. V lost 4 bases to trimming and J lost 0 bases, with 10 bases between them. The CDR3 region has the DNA TGTGCCAGCAGTTCAATGGACCTCTCTGGAAACACCATATATTTT. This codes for CASSSMDLSGNTIYF.

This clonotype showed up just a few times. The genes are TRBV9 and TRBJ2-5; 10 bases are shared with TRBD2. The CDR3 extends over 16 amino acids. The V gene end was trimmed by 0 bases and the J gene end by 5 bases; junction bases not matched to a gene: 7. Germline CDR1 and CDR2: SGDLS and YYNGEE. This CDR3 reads CASSVALAGDGETQYF. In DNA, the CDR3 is TGTGCCAGCAGCGTAGCCCTAGCGGGAGATGGGGAGACCCAGTACTTC.

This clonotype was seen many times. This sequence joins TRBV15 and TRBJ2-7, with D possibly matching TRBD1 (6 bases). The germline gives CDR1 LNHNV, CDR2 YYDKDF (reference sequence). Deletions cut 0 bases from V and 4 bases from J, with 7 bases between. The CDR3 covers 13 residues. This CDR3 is CATSREQGYEQYF. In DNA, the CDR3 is TGTGCCACCAGCAGAGAACAGGGATACGAGCAGTACTTC.

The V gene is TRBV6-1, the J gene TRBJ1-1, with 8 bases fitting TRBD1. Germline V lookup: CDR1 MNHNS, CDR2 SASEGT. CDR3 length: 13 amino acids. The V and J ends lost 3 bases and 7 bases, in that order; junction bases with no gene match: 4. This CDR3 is CASSEGTGIEAFF. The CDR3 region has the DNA TGTGCCAGCAGTGAGGGGACAGGAATTGAAGCTTTCTTT.

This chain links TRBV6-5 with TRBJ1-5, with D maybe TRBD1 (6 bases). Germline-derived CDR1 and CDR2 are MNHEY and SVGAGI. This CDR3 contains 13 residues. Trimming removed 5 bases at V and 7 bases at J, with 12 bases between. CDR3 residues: CASSGGLGQPQHF. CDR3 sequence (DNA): TGTGCCAGCAGTGGGGGCCTGGGGCAGCCCCAGCATTTT.

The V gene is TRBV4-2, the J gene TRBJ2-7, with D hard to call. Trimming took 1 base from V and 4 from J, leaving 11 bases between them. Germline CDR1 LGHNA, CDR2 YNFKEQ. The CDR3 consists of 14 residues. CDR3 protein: CASSQVRQDYEQYF. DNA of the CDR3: TGTGCCAGCAGCCAAGTGAGACAAGATTACGAGCAGTACTTC.

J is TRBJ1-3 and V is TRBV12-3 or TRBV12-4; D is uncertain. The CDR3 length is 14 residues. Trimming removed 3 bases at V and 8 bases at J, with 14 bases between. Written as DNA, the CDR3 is TGTGCCAGCAGTTTCTACCCCCCGGCAGACACCATATATTTT. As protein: CASSFYPPADTIYF.

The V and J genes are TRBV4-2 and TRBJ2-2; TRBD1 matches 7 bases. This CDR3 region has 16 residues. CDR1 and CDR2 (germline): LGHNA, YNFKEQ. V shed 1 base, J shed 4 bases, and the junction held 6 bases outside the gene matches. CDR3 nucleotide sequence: TGTGCCAGCAGCCAAGCCAACAGGGGAAGCACCGGGGAGCTGTTTTTT. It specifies CASSQANRGSTGELFF.

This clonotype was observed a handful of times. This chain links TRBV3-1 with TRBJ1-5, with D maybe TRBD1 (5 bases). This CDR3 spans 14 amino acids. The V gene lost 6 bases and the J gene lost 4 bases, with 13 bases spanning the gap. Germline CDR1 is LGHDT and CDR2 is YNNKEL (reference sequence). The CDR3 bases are TGTGCCAGCAGTCCTTCGGGGCATAATCAGCCCCAGCATTTT. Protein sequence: CASSPSGHNQPQHF. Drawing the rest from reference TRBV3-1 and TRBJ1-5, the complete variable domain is DTAVSQTPKYLVTQMGNDKSIKCEQNLGHDTMYWYKQDSKKFLKIMFSYNNKELIINETVPNRFSPKSPDKAHLNLHINSLELGDSAVYFCASSPSGHNQPQHFGDGTRLSIL.

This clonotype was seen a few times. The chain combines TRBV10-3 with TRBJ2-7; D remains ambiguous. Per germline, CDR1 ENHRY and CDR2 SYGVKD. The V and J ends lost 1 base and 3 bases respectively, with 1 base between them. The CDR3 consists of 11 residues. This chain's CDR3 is CAISEYYEQYF. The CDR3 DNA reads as TGTGCCATCAGTGAGTACTACGAGCAGTACTTC.

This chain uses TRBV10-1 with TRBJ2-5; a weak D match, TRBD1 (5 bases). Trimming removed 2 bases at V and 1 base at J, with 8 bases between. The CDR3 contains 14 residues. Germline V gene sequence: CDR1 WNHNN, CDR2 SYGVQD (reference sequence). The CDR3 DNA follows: TGCGCCAGCAGTGAGCACAGGTTCCAAGAGACCCAGTACTTC. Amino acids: CASSEHRFQETQYF.

The CDR3 nucleotides read TGTGCCAGCAGTTATAAAGGGGGGTACACTGAAGCTTTCTTT. This codes for CASSYKGGYTEAFF. The rearrangement links TRBV27 to TRBJ1-1, with a weak D call TRBD1 (6 bases). The V end was cut by 4 bases, the J end by 3 bases, with 12 bases between. The CDR3 has 14 amino acids. Germline CDR1 and CDR2: MNHEY and SMNVEV (reference sequence).